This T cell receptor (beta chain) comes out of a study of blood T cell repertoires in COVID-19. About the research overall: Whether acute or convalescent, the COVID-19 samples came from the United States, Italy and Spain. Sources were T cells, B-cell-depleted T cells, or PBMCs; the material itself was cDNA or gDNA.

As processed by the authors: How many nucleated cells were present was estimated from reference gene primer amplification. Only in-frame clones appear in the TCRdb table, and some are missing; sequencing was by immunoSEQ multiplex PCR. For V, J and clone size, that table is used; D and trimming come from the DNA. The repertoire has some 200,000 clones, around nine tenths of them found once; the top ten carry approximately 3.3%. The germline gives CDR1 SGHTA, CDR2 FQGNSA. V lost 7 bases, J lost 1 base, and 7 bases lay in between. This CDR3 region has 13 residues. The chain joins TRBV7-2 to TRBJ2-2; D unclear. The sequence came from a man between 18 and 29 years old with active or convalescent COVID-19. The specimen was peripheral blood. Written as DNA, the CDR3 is TGTGCCAGCATCAAACAGAACACCGGGGAGCTGTTTTTT. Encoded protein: CASIKQNTGELFF. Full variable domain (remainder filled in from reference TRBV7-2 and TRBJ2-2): GAGVSQSPSNKVTEKGKDVELRCDPISGHTALYWYRQSLGQGLEFLIYFQGNSAPDKSGLPSDRFSAERTGGSVSTLTIQRTQQEDSAVYLCASIKQNTGELFFGEGSRLTVL.